The TCR beta chain described here comes from a study of blood T cell repertoires in COVID-19. Background on the study: COVID-19 samples from acute and convalescent phases originated in the United States, Italy and Spain. PBMCs, B-cell-depleted T cells, or T cells provided the cDNA or gDNA that made up the material.

With V trimmed by 3 bases and J by 3 bases, 2 bases remained unmatched. Looked up from germline, CDR1 is SGHVS and CDR2 is FQNEAQ. The CDR3 covers 14 residues. This table comes from immunoSEQ multiplex PCR, and its TCRdb copy is limited to in-frame clones, with some not included. Among roughly 200,000 clones listed, 81% were seen once. V and J are TRBV7-8 and TRBJ2-7, with 10 bases aligning to TRBD2. This clonotype originated in a woman aged 40 to 50 with COVID-19, enrolled during active disease. Material for sequencing was peripheral blood. The DNA of the CDR3 is TGTGCCAGCAGCTTGCTAGCGGGAGACTACGAGCAGTACTTC. This encodes CASSLLAGDYEQYF.